Listed below are T cell receptor beta chains from one sample, sequenced in a study of T cell responses to AZD1222 COVID-19 vaccine. Sequenced by immunoSEQ multiplex PCR; TCRdb stores in-frame clones only, minus some. The sample yields 180,000 or so clones, roughly 91% seen once. The source was peripheral blood, collected 28 days after the second AZD1222 dose. The source is an adult who received the AZD1222 COVID-19 vaccine. Each CDR3 is given with its conserved first and last residue. D genes are given only for firm matches. Size is stated for part of the rows, as once, few or many counts, or as a class when the clone is expanded.

j_call v_call d_call clone_size cdr3_nt cdr3_aa
TRBJ1-2 TRBV5-1 NA NA TGCGCCAGCAGCAGCGACATCCTAGGGGATGGCTACACCTTC CASSSDILGDGYTF
TRBJ2-3 TRBV15 NA NA TGTGCCACCAGCAGGAAGACAGGTGTAACAGATACGCAGTATTTT CATSRKTGVTDTQYF
TRBJ2-1 TRBV3-1/TRBV3-2 NA NA TGTGCCAGCAGCCAAGTAAGACTCCTGGGCCATGAGCAGTTCTTC CASSQVRLLGHEQFF
TRBJ1-3 TRBV30 TRBD1 NA TGTGCCTGGACCGGACAGGCTGGAAACACCATATATTTT CAWTGQAGNTIYF
TRBJ2-2 TRBV4-3 NA NA TGCGCCAGCAGCCAAGGCCGCCTCGCGAACACCGGGGAGCTGTTTTTT CASSQGRLANTGELFF
TRBJ1-4 TRBV11-2 NA NA TGTGCCAGCAGCTTAAGTACAGGCTCTTGGGAAAAACTGTTTTTT CASSLSTGSWEKLFF
TRBJ2-2 TRBV9 TRBD1 NA TGTGCCAGCAGCGTCCAGGGGGCCCCCGGGGAGCTGTTTTTT CASSVQGAPGELFF
TRBJ2-5 TRBV29-1 NA NA TGCAGCGTCTCCCCGGGCATTGGGGAGACCCAGTACTTC CSVSPGIGETQYF
TRBJ2-1 TRBV5-4 TRBD2 NA TGTGCCAGCAGCCCCTCGGGACTAGCACAAAATGAGCAGTTCTTC CASSPSGLAQNEQFF
TRBJ2-5 TRBV30 TRBD2 once TGTGCCTGGTCTTTTATAGCGGGAGGGCCTTTTAATGGGGAGACCCAGTACTTC CAWSFIAGGPFNGETQYF
TRBJ2-5 TRBV27 TRBD2 NA TGTGCCAGCAGTTCACCGGGACTAGCCCCAGGGACCCAGTACTTC CASSSPGLAPGTQYF
TRBJ2-3 TRBV19 NA NA TGTGCCAGTAGTTTAGCCAGCCTTGGGCCCAGCACAGATACGCAGTATTTT CASSLASLGPSTDTQYF
TRBJ1-2 TRBV5-8 NA NA TGTGCCAGCAGCGAGCAGGGAGGAGGCTACACCTTC CASSEQGGGYTF
TRBJ2-5 TRBV2 NA few TGTGCCAGCAGTGAAAGGCGGGGGACAGTAGAGACCCAGTACTTC CASSERRGTVETQYF
TRBJ2-7 TRBV6-2/TRBV6-3 NA NA TGTGCCAGCAGTTACGGACGCCCAAGTCGGAACCGGATCTCCTACGAGCAGTACTTC CASSYGRPSRNRISYEQYF
TRBJ2-3 TRBV24-1 TRBD2 NA TGTGCCACCAGTGATCCCGGGACTAGCGGGGGGGCCACAGATACGCAGTATTTT CATSDPGTSGGATDTQYF
TRBJ1-6 TRBV5-5 TRBD1 NA TGTGCCAGCAGCTTGGTCCGACAGGGCAATTCACCCCTCCACTTT CASSLVRQGNSPLHF
TRBJ2-4 TRBV5-6 TRBD1 NA TGTGCCAGCAGCACCCTGACGGGACAGGGGGCCAAAAACATTCAGTACTTC CASSTLTGQGAKNIQYF
TRBJ1-1 TRBV27 NA NA TGTGCCAGCAGTTGGGGTCGGGGGGGTACTGAAGCTTTCTTT CASSWGRGGTEAFF
TRBJ2-3 TRBV21-1 NA NA TGTGCCAGCACCCCCTGTCTCCTGACTAGCGGGAGGGGAGATACGCAGTATTTT CASTPCLLTSGRGDTQYF
TRBJ2-7 TRBV11-2 NA few TGTGCCAGCAGCTTCCAATCCGGGACGGGCTCCTACGAGCAGTACTTC CASSFQSGTGSYEQYF
TRBJ1-5 TRBV28 NA NA TGTGCCAGCATTGAGGGTGCAAATCAGCCCCAGCATTTT CASIEGANQPQHF
TRBJ1-1 TRBV11-2 TRBD1 NA TGTGCCAGCAGCCCAAGGACAGGGGGGATAACTGAAGCTTTCTTT CASSPRTGGITEAFF
TRBJ2-7 TRBV19 NA once TGTGCCAGTAAGGAGTCCGCCGGCCTTTACGAGCAGTACTTC CASKESAGLYEQYF
TRBJ2-1 TRBV11-3 NA once TGTGCCAGCAGCTTAGGTCGTAGCTCCTACAATGAGCAGTTCTTC CASSLGRSSYNEQFF
TRBJ1-1 TRBV5-1 TRBD1 NA TGCGCCAGCAGTACACGCGAGGGGGCGCGTGGAGCTTTCTTT CASSTREGARGAFF
TRBJ1-1 TRBV28 TRBD1 NA TGTGCCAGCAGTTTGGCCGGGACAGTAACTTTCTTT CASSLAGTVTFF
TRBJ2-2 TRBV3-1/TRBV3-2 NA NA TGTGCCAGCAGCCAAGTTTTTACTGTGACTAGCACCGGGGAGCTGTTTTTT CASSQVFTVTSTGELFF
TRBJ2-7 TRBV5-1 TRBD1 NA TGCGCCAGCAGCCCCGGGACAGGGGGCGGCGAGCAGTACTTC CASSPGTGGGEQYF
TRBJ2-1 TRBV29-1 NA NA TGCAGCGTTCTGCCGAACAATGAGCAGTTCTTC CSVLPNNEQFF
TRBJ1-5 TRBV3-1/TRBV3-2 NA NA TGTGCCAGCAGCCAAGGGTCAGGGAATCAGCCCCAGCATTTT CASSQGSGNQPQHF
TRBJ2-7 TRBV5-1 TRBD1 NA TGCGCCAGCAGGAAGGGACAGGGAGACTACGAGCAGTACTTC CASRKGQGDYEQYF
TRBJ1-2 TRBV10-3 NA NA TGTGCCATCAGTGGGGGGCGTGGCTACACCTTC CAISGGRGYTF
TRBJ1-2 TRBV2 NA NA TGTGCCAGCAGCGGGGGCTATGGCTACACCTTC CASSGGYGYTF
TRBJ1-1 TRBV19 NA NA TGTGCCAGTAGGAACAGGGACGAAGCTTTCTTT CASRNRDEAFF
TRBJ2-6 TRBV5-5 TRBD1 NA TGTGCCAGCAACCTCGGGACAGGTAACTCTGGGGCCAACGTCCTGACTTTC CASNLGTGNSGANVLTF
TRBJ1-2 TRBV4-2 TRBD1 NA TGTGCCAGCAGCCAAGAAAGAGGACAGGGGTATGGCTACACCTTC CASSQERGQGYGYTF
TRBJ2-7 TRBV7-2 NA NA TGTGCCAGCAGCCCAAGCTCCTACGAGCAGTACTTC CASSPSSYEQYF
TRBJ1-1 TRBV29-1 NA NA TGCAGCACAGCGCTAGGACAGAACACTGAAGCTTTCTTT CSTALGQNTEAFF
TRBJ1-4 TRBV10-3 NA NA TGTGCCATCAGTGAGTCTCAGGGGAACTCTAATGAAAAACTGTTTTTT CAISESQGNSNEKLFF
TRBJ2-7 TRBV7-9 NA NA TGTGCCAGCAGCTCAGGGTTGGGTTCCTACGAGCAGTACTTC CASSSGLGSYEQYF
TRBJ1-6 TRBV6-2/TRBV6-3 TRBD1 NA TGTGCCAGCAGTTTTCGGACAGGGGGGTTCGGTAATTCACCCCTCCACTTT CASSFRTGGFGNSPLHF
TRBJ2-3 TRBV7-9 NA NA TGTGCCAGCAGCACACCCACCACGGGATATACAGATACGCAGTATTTT CASSTPTTGYTDTQYF
TRBJ1-5 TRBV5-6 NA NA TGTGCCAGCAGCCCCAGGGAGGGAGGGAGCAATCAGCCCCAGCATTTT CASSPREGGSNQPQHF
TRBJ1-2 TRBV5-8 NA NA TGTGCCAGCAGCCCTGGAGTATGGGGCGGGAACCGCTATGGCTACACCTTC CASSPGVWGGNRYGYTF
TRBJ1-6 TRBV19 NA once TGTGCCAGTAGTGCCCGCGGGGTCTGGAATTCACCCCTCCACTTT CASSARGVWNSPLHF
TRBJ1-2 TRBV28 NA NA TGTGCCAGCAGTTTACCTCAAATGGGGGGCTACACCTTC CASSLPQMGGYTF
TRBJ2-1 TRBV3-1/TRBV3-2 TRBD2 once TGTGCCAGCAGCCATAGACCGGGACTAGCGAATGGCAATGAGCAGTTCTTC CASSHRPGLANGNEQFF
TRBJ2-2 TRBV27 NA NA TGTGCCAGCAGTTTCAGCGGGAACACCGGGGAGCTGTTTTTT CASSFSGNTGELFF
TRBJ2-1 TRBV3-1/TRBV3-2 NA NA TGTGCCAGCAGCCAAGATCTCTTGGCGGTCTATGAGCAGTTCTTC CASSQDLLAVYEQFF
TRBJ2-7 TRBV30 NA NA TGTGCCTGGAGTCGTGCTAGCCCCTACGAGCAGTACTTC CAWSRASPYEQYF
TRBJ1-5 TRBV6-5 TRBD1 NA TGTGCCAGCAGTTATCAGGGGGATCAGCCCCAGCATTTT CASSYQGDQPQHF
TRBJ2-7 TRBV7-8 TRBD1 NA TGTGCCAGCAGCCAGAGACAGGGGAGCTCCTACGAGCAGTACTTC CASSQRQGSSYEQYF
TRBJ2-5 TRBV18 NA NA TGTGCCAGCGGCACGGTTGGGGGAGTCGAGACCCAGTACTTC CASGTVGGVETQYF